These 17 T cell receptor beta chains were sequenced from one sample in a study of shared clonotypes between healthy human individuals. Profiling relied on immunoSEQ multiplex PCR, and the TCRdb table lists in-frame clones only, not all of them. The sample includes roughly 810,000 clones, just over 95% of them seen just once. Terminally differentiated effector memory CD45RA+ cells were excluded from the naive CD8 cells, which were CD45RO-negative and positively selected for CCR7. The sequenced sample was naive CD8+ T cells sorted from blood. Receptor source: a young man in good health.

The chain couples TRBV29-1 to TRBJ2-7; the match to TRBD1 covers 8 bases. This CDR3 spans 15 amino acids. The V and J ends lost 0 bases and 1 base, in that order; junction bases with no gene match: 5. Germline V lookup: CDR1 SQVTM, CDR2 ANQGSEA. The CDR3 is CSVEEWDRYSYEQYF. As DNA, the CDR3 is TGCAGCGTTGAAGAGTGGGACAGGTATTCCTACGAGCAGTACTTC.

The rearrangement links TRBV9 to TRBJ2-3, with 12 bases aligning to TRBD2. The CDR3 runs 16 residues. V gave up 5 bases and J gave up 6 bases; unmatched junction bases: 10. CDR1 and CDR2 from the germline V gene are SGDLS and YYNGEE. CDR3 coding DNA: TGTGCCAGCAGTTCTAGCGGGAGGGCCCTGGCTGATACGCAGTATTTT. Translated, it gives CASSSSGRALADTQYF. Variable domain in full (rest from reference TRBV9 and TRBJ2-3): DSGVTQTPKHLITATGQRVTLRCSPRSGDLSVYWYQQSLDQGLQFLIQYYNGEERAKGNILERFSAQQFPDLHSELNLSSLELGDSALYFCASSSSGRALADTQYFGPGTRLTVL.

This clone appeared once. CDR3 residues: CASRQFSYEQYF. CDR3 in DNA: TGTGCCAGCAGACAGTTCTCCTACGAGCAGTACTTC. This sequence joins TRBV6-1 and TRBJ2-7; no definite D call. The germline V gene has CDR1 MNHNS and CDR2 SASEGT. This CDR3 has 12 amino acids. V was pared by 6 bases and J by 0 bases, with 6 bases between.

CDR3 region: CASSPNRTSGYEQYF. The CDR3, as DNA: TGTGCCAGCAGTCCCAATCGCACTAGCGGCTACGAGCAGTACTTC. The V gene is TRBV7-9, the J gene TRBJ2-7; 8 bases map to TRBD2. V lost 6 bases, J lost 3 bases, and 10 bases stayed unmatched. Germline assignment: CDR1 SEHNR and CDR2 FQNEAQ (reference sequence). There are 15 residues in the CDR3.

V gene TRBV20-1 combines with J gene TRBJ2-1, with D uncertain. This CDR3 comprises 10 residues. Germline V gives CDR1 DFQATT, CDR2 SNEGSKA (reference sequence). The CDR3 reads CRVSDNEQFF. CDR3 nucleotide sequence: TGCAGGGTCTCGGACAATGAGCAGTTCTTC.

The chain recombines TRBV7-3 with TRBJ2-4; D is possibly TRBD1 (5 bases). CDR3 size: 15 residues. Deletions cut 5 bases from V and 2 bases from J, with 13 bases between. CDR1 SGHTA and CDR2 FQGTGA come from the germline V gene. CDR3 in amino acids: CASSPIAGSKNIQYF. CDR3 sequence (DNA): TGTGCCAGCAGCCCAATCGCAGGGTCCAAAAACATTCAGTACTTC.

The chain employs TRBV27 and TRBJ2-5; TRBD1 aligns across 7 bases. Germline V gene data show CDR1 as MNHEY and CDR2 as SMNVEV (reference sequence). This CDR3 comprises 15 residues. With V trimmed by 4 bases and J by 0 bases, 5 bases remained unmatched. The CDR3 coding sequence is TGTGCCAGCAGTTCCGACAGGGCGAACCAAGAGACCCAGTACTTC. This translates into CASSSDRANQETQYF.

The genes are TRBV7-6 and TRBJ2-3, with 9 bases aligning to TRBD2. The germline V gene encodes CDR1 SGHVS and CDR2 FNYEAQ. V dropped 5 bases and J dropped 0; count of bases not matched to a gene: 3. This CDR3 is 15 amino acids long. The CDR3 DNA reads as TGTGCCAGCAGCACCGGGACTAGCAGCACAGATACGCAGTATTTT. Its protein is CASSTGTSSTDTQYF. The full variable domain, its missing parts supplied by reference TRBV7-6 and TRBJ2-3, is GAGVSQSPRYKVTKRGQDVALRCDPISGHVSLYWYRQALGQGPEFLTYFNYEAQQDKSGLPNDRFSAERPEGSISTLTIQRTEQRDSAMYRCASSTGTSSTDTQYFGPGTRLTVL.

The chain has TRBV7-6 and TRBJ2-7; perhaps TRBD2 as D (6 bases). V dropped 1 base and J dropped 1 base, with 11 bases sitting between them. CDR3 length: 15 amino acids. Per germline, CDR1 SGHVS and CDR2 FNYEAQ. CDR3 loop: CASSLEGGTSYEQYF. The CDR3 DNA sequence: TGTGCCAGCAGCTTAGAGGGCGGGACGTCCTACGAGCAGTACTTC.

The V and J genes are TRBV29-1 and TRBJ2-1, with a weak D call TRBD2 (6 bases). V was clipped by 4 bases and J by 2 bases, with 12 bases between them. This CDR3 contains 14 residues. Germline CDR1 is SQVTM and CDR2 is ANQGSEA. CDR3 in amino acids: CSVGGGGTYNEQFF. The CDR3 coding sequence is TGCAGCGTTGGTGGGGGAGGCACCTACAATGAGCAGTTCTTC.

V and J are TRBV7-2 and TRBJ1-2; D ambiguous. Deletions cut 1 base from V and 8 bases from J, with 8 bases between. CDR1 and CDR2 from the germline V gene are SGHTA and FQGNSA. There are 12 residues in the CDR3. The CDR3 spells CASSLGQRGYTF. The DNA of the CDR3 is TGTGCCAGCAGCTTAGGGCAGCGGGGCTACACCTTC.

As DNA, the CDR3 is TGTGCCAGCAGCTTAGTGGGGGACATAAACTATGGCTACACCTTC. Its translation is CASSLVGDINYGYTF. The chain couples TRBV7-9 to TRBJ1-2, with D possibly TRBD1 on 6 matching bases. The CDR3 extends over 15 amino acids. Trimming removed 1 base at V and 2 bases at J, with 11 bases between. Germline-derived CDR1 and CDR2 are SEHNR and FQNEAQ (reference sequence).

The chain recombines TRBV5-1 with TRBJ2-3; 8 bases match TRBD2. With 4 bases clipped from V and 4 bases from J, the junction kept 17 bases outside the gene matches. The CDR3 length is 18 residues. Germline assignment: CDR1 SGHRS and CDR2 YFSETQ. CDR3 in amino acids: CASSPTGVGAGVSDTQYF. The CDR3 nucleotides read TGCGCCAGCAGCCCCACGGGGGTTGGAGCGGGAGTTTCAGATACGCAGTATTTT. The variable domain in full, completed from reference TRBV5-1 and TRBJ2-3, reads KAGVTQTPRYLIKTRGQQVTLSCSPISGHRSVSWYQQTPGQGLQFLFEYFSETQRNKGNFPGRFSGRQFSNSRSEMNVSTLELGDSALYLCASSPTGVGAGVSDTQYFGPGTRLTVL.

The chain links TRBV4-1 to TRBJ2-7; TRBD2 matches at 10 bases. Germline loops: CDR1 MGHRA, CDR2 YSYEKL. V trimming: 3 bases; J trimming: 6 bases; junction bases outside the gene matches: 5. The CDR3 consists of 14 residues. The CDR3 bases are TGCGCCAGCAGCCAGGCTAGCGGGAGCGGCGAGCAGTACTTC. Its protein is CASSQASGSGEQYF.

This sequence joins TRBV9 and TRBJ1-5; 9 bases are shared with TRBD1. The J segment lost 11 bases and the V segment lost 2 bases, leaving 5 bases of the junction unmatched. Germline V gives CDR1 SGDLS, CDR2 YYNGEE. There are 13 residues in the CDR3. CDR3 sequence (DNA): TGTGCCAGCAGCGTGTCAGGGACAGGGACCCAGCATTTT. Amino acid sequence: CASSVSGTGTQHF.

The rearrangement uses TRBV6-1 and TRBJ2-7, with 7 bases identical to TRBD1. CDR3 length equals 15 residues. V shed 4 bases, J shed 3 bases, and the junction held 9 bases outside the gene matches. CDR1 MNHNS and CDR2 SASEGT come from the germline V gene. The CDR3 reads CASSAPRGTDYEQYF. The CDR3 nucleotides read TGTGCCAGCAGTGCCCCCAGGGGGACCGACTACGAGCAGTACTTC.

The rearrangement uses TRBV4-1 and TRBJ2-7; 8 bases align to TRBD2. CDR1 is MGHRA and CDR2 is YSYEKL in the germline V gene. J lost 3 bases, V lost 0 bases, and 10 bases had no gene match. The CDR3 has 17 amino acids. The CDR3 loop reads CASSQDLPGGSIYEQYF. DNA of the CDR3: TGCGCCAGCAGCCAAGATCTGCCGGGGGGGAGCATCTACGAGCAGTACTTC.